A single T cell receptor (beta chain) is shown here with its context. Its antigen is unidentified. The CDR3 sequence is 15 residues long. J was trimmed by 5 bases and V by 8 bases; bases with no gene match: 13. Germline CDR1 reads KGHSH; CDR2 reads LQKENI. The sample comes from a study of shared clonotypes between healthy human individuals. Study-wide findings and caveats: In contrast to clonotypes shared by all four donors, non-shared clonotypes had lower generation probabilities.

In the study's own analysis: From ImmunoSEQ came sequences covering only the junction and carrying no quality scores, so filtering differed. Assay: immunoSEQ multiplex PCR; the TCRdb copy retains only in-frame clones and omits some. V and J calls and clone size are given by that table; D and trimming were obtained from the DNA. The sample holds 2 million to 3 million clones; over 85% are singletons and the top ten take approximately 0.37%. Healthy and HIV-negative, the adult donors had no recent acute infections or vaccinations. Researchers partitioned CD4+ cells into CD45RA+ naive and CD45RA-negative memory subsets.

The receptor comes from a man aged 18 to 30 in good health. Some clones in this sample may be carry-over from other donors' samples. The sequenced sample consisted of naive CD4+ T cells from PBMCs. Subset in this sample: CD45RA+ positively selected. The genes are TRBV18 and TRBJ2-5; 8 positions match TRBD1. Here the CDR3 DNA reads TGTGCCAGCACGTACCTTCAGGGGGCTGTGGAGACCCAGTACTTC. It yields the protein CASTYLQGAVETQYF.